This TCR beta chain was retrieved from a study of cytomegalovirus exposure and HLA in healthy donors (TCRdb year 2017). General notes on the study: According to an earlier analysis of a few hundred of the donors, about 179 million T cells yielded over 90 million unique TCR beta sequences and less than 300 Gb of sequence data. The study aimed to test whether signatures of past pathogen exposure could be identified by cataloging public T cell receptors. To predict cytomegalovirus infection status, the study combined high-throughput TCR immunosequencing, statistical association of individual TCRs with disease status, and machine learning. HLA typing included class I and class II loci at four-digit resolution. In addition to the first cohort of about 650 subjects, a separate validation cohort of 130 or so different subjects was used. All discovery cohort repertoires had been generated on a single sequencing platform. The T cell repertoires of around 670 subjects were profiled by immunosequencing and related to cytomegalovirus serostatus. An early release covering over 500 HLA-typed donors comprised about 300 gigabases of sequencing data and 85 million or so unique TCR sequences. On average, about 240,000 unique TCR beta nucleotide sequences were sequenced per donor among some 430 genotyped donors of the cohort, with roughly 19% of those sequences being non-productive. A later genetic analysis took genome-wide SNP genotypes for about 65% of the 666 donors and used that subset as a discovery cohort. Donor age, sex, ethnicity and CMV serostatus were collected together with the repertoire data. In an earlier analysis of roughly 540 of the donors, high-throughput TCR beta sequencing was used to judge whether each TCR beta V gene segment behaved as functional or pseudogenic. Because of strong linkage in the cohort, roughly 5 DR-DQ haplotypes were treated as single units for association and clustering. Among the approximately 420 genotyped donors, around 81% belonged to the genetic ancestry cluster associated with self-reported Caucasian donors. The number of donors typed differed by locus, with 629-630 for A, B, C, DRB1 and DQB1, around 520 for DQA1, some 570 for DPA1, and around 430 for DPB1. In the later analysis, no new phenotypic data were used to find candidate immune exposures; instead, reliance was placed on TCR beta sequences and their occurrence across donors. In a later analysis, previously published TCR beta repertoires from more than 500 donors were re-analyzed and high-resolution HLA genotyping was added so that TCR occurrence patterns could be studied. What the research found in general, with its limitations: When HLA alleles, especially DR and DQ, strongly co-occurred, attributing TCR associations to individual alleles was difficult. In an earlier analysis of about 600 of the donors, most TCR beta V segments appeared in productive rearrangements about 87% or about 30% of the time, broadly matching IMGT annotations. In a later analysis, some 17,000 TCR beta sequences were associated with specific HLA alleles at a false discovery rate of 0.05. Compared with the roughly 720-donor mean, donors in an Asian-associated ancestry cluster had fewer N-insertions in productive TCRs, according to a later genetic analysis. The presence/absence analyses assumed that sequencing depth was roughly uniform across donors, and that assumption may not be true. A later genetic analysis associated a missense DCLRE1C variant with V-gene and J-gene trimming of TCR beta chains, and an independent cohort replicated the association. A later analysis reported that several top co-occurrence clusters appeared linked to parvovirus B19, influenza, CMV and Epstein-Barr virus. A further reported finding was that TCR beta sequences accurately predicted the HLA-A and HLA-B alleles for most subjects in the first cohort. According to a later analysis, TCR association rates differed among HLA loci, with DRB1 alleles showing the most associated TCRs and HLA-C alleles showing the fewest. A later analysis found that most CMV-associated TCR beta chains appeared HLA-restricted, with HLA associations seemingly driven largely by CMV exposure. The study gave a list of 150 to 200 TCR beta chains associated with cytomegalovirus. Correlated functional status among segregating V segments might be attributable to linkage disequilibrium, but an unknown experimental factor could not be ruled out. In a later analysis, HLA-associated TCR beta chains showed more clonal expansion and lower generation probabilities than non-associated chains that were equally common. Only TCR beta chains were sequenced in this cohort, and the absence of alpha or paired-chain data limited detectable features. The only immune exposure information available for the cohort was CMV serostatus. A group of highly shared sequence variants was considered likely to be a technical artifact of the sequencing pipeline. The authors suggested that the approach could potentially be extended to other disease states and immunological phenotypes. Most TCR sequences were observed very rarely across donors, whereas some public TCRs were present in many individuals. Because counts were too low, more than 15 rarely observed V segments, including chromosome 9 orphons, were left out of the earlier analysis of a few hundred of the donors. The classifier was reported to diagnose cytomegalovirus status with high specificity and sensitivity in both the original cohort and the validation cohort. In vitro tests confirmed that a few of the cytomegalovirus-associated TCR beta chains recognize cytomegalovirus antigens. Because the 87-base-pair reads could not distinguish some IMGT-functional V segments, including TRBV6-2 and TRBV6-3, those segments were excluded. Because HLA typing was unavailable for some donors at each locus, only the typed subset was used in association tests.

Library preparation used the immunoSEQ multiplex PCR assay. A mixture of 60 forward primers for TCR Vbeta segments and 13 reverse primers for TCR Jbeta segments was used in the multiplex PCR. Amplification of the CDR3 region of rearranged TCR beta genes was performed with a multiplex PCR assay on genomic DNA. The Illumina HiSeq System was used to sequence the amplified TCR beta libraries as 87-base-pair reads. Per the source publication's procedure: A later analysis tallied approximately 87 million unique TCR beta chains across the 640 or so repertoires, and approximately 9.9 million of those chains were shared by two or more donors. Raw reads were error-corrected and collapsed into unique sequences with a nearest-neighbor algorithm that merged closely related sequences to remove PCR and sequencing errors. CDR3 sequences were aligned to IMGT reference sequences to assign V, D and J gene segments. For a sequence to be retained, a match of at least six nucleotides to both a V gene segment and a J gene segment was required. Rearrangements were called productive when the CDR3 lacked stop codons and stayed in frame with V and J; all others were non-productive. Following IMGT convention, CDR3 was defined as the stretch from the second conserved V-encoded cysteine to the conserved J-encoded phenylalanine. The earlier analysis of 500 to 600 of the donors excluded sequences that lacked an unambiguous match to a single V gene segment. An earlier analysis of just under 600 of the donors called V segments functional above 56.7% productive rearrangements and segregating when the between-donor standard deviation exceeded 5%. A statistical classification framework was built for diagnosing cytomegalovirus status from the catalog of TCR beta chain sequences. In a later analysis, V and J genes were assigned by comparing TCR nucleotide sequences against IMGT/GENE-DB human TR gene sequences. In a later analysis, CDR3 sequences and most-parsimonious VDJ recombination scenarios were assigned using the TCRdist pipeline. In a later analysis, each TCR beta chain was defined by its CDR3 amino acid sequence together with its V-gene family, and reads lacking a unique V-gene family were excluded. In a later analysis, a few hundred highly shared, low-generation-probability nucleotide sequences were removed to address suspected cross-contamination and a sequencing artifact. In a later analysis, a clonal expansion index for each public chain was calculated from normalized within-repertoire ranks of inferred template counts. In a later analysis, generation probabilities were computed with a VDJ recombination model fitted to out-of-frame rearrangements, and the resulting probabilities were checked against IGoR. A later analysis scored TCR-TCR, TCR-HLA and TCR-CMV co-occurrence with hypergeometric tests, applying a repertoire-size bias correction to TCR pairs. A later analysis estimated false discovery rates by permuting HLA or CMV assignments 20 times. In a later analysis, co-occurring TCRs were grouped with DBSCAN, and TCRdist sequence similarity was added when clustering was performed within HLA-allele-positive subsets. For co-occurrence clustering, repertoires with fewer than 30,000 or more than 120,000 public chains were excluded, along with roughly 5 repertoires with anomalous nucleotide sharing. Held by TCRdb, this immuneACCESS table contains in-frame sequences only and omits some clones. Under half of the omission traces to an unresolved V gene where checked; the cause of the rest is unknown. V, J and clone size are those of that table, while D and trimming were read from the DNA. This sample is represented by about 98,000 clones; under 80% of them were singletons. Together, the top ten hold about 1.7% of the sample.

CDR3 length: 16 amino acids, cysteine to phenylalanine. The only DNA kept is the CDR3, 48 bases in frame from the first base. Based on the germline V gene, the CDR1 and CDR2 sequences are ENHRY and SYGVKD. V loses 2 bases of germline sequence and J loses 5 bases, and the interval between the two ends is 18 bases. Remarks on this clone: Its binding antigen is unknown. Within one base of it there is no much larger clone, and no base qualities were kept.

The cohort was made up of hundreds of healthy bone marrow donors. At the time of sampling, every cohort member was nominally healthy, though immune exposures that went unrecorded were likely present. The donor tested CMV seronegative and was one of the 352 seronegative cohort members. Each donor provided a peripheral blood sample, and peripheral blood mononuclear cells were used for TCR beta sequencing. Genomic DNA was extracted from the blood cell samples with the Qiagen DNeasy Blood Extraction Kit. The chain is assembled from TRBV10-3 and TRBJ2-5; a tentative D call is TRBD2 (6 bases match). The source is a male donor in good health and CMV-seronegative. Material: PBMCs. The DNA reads TGTGCCATCAGTGAGAGGCGGCTGGACGGGAGCGAGACCCAGTACTTC. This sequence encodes CAISERRLDGSETQYF.